A single sample gave rise to the 27 T cell receptor beta chains below, sequenced in a study of graft-versus-host responses after intestinal transplantation. Their antigens remain unidentified. Sequenced by immunoSEQ multiplex PCR; TCRdb stores in-frame clones only, minus some. The top ten clones hold over 0.15% of a sample with around 130,000 clones, around 94% of them seen once. Source: unstimulated CD4+ T cells sorted from spleen or lymph node cells, taken before intestinal transplant. Receptors originate from a human donor who received an intestinal transplant.

J is TRBJ1-1 and V is TRBV19; unclear D gene. The ends were cut back, 6 bases at V and 4 bases at J, with 18 bases in the middle. CDR1 and CDR2 (germline): LNHDA, SQIVND (reference sequence). CDR3 length: 15 amino acids. This CDR3 reads CASRFDRPEGTEAFF. In nucleotides, the CDR3 is TGTGCCAGTAGATTTGATCGTCCGGAGGGCACTGAAGCTTTCTTT.

V and J are TRBV19 and TRBJ1-5, with 11 bases lining up with TRBD1. The V gene end was trimmed by 5 bases and the J gene end by 4 bases; junction bases not matched to a gene: 4. Germline CDR1 reads LNHDA; CDR2 reads SQIVND (reference sequence). This CDR3 has 15 residues. The CDR3 DNA reads TGTGCCAGTAGTGGGACAGGGGGAGAAAATCAGCCCCAGCATTTT. It is translated as CASSGTGGENQPQHF. Looking up the rest from reference TRBV19 and TRBJ1-5 gives the full variable domain: DGGITQSPKYLFRKEGQNVTLSCEQNLNHDAMYWYRQDPGQGLRLIYYSQIVNDFQKGDIAEGYSVSREKKESFPLTVTSAQKNPTAFYLCASSGTGGENQPQHFGDGTRLSIL.

The chain is built from TRBV5-5 and TRBJ2-7; 9 nucleotides agree with TRBD1. V lost 2 bases, J lost 4 bases, and 10 bases stayed unmatched. This CDR3 comprises 16 residues. The germline V gene has CDR1 SGHKS and CDR2 YYEKEE (reference sequence). CDR3 protein: CASSFSPGQGIYEQYF. CDR3 sequence (DNA): TGTGCCAGCAGCTTCTCTCCGGGACAGGGTATATACGAGCAGTACTTC.

This rearrangement joins TRBV11-2 to TRBJ2-1; no firm D call. CDR1 is SGHAT and CDR2 is FQNNGV in the germline V gene. V dropped 5 bases and J dropped 12 bases, with 11 bases sitting between them. CDR3 length equals 11 residues. The CDR3 bases are TGTGCCAGCAGCCAACAGCTACGGCAGTTCTTC. This sequence encodes CASSQQLRQFF.

The chain recombines TRBV7-2 with TRBJ2-3; 9 bases map to TRBD2. Germline lookup yields CDR1 SGHTA and CDR2 FQGNSA. The CDR3 runs 16 residues. V was clipped by 5 bases and J by 4 bases; unmatched bases: 10. The CDR3 nucleotides are TGTGCCAGCAGCCGTCCCAGGGCGGGGGGGGCAGATACGCAGTATTTT. It specifies CASSRPRAGGADTQYF. The variable domain in full, with the rest retrieved from reference TRBV7-2 and TRBJ2-3, is GAGVSQSPSNKVTEKGKDVELRCDPISGHTALYWYRQSLGQGLEFLIYFQGNSAPDKSGLPSDRFSAERTGGSVSTLTIQRTQQEDSAVYLCASSRPRAGGADTQYFGPGTRLTVL.

This chain uses TRBV7-8 with TRBJ2-7, with 9 bases fitting TRBD2. The germline V gene has CDR1 SGHVS and CDR2 FQNEAQ. J was trimmed by 0 bases and V by 1 base; bases with no gene match: 1. This CDR3 is built from 15 residues. The CDR3 is CASSLDSGGSYEQYF. DNA for the CDR3: TGTGCCAGCAGCTTAGATAGCGGGGGCTCCTACGAGCAGTACTTC.

The CDR3 loop is CASSATGGTNEKLFF. The CDR3 DNA follows: TGTGCCAGCAGCGCAACAGGGGGCACTAATGAAAAACTGTTTTTT. V gene TRBV9 combines with J gene TRBJ1-4; the match to TRBD1 covers 9 bases. From germline, CDR1 is SGDLS and CDR2 YYNGEE. This CDR3 spans 15 amino acids. The V and J ends lost 3 bases and 2 bases, in that order; junction bases with no gene match: 2.

V usage is TRBV12-5 and J usage is TRBJ1-1; no definite D call. Germline V gene sequence: CDR1 LGHNT, CDR2 FRNRAP. With 7 bases removed from V and 6 bases from J, the gap between germline ends came to 9 bases. The CDR3 runs to 11 residues. The DNA for the CDR3 is TGTGCTAGTGCCCGGGAGGCTGAAGCTTTCTTT. Amino acid sequence: CASAREAEAFF.

The chain carries TRBV5-5 and TRBJ2-5, with 8 bases that match TRBD1. Germline values: CDR1 SGHKS, CDR2 YYEKEE (reference sequence). V shed 3 bases and J 2 bases; nucleotides not matched to a gene: 0. The CDR3 loop spans 13 amino acids. In nucleotides, the CDR3 is TGTGCCAGCAGCTACAGGGGGCAAGAGACCCAGTACTTC. As protein: CASSYRGQETQYF.

V gene TRBV6-1 combines with J gene TRBJ1-5; D is ambiguous. V was shortened by 2 bases and J by 6 bases, with 11 bases between the two germline ends. The CDR3 has 14 amino acids. Germline V gene sequence: CDR1 MNHNS, CDR2 SASEGT. The CDR3 loop reads CASSEYVSGQPQHF. The CDR3 DNA reads as TGTGCCAGCAGTGAATACGTGTCTGGTCAGCCCCAGCATTTT.

The V gene is TRBV27, the J gene TRBJ2-5; tentative D call: TRBD2 (5 bases). Deletions cut 0 bases from V and 5 bases from J, with 10 bases between. Germline CDR1 and CDR2: MNHEY and SMNVEV (reference sequence). CDR3 length equals 14 residues. This CDR3 is CASSLSTWEETQYF. The DNA for the CDR3 is TGTGCCAGCAGTTTATCGACTTGGGAGGAGACCCAGTACTTC.

The rearrangement uses TRBV9 and TRBJ2-1; a possible D gene is TRBD2 (6 bases). Germline values: CDR1 SGDLS, CDR2 YYNGEE. The CDR3 sequence is 16 residues long. V lost 0 bases, J lost 2 bases, and 12 bases lay in between. CDR3 loop: CASSVEARGTYNEQFF. The CDR3 DNA follows: TGTGCCAGCAGCGTAGAAGCCCGGGGGACCTACAATGAGCAGTTCTTC.

The chain couples TRBV6-5 to TRBJ1-2; a possible D gene is TRBD1 (6 bases). Trimming removed 2 bases from V and 6 bases from J, with 13 bases in between. Germline V gene data show CDR1 as MNHEY and CDR2 as SVGAGI. This CDR3 spans 14 amino acids. CDR3 nucleotide sequence: TGTGCCAGCAGTTACCCAGACAGGAAGAATGGCTACACCTTC. Encoded protein: CASSYPDRKNGYTF.

The genes are TRBV30 and TRBJ2-7; 7 bases fit TRBD2. V trimming: 3 bases; J trimming: 3 bases; junction bases outside the gene matches: 8. The germline gives CDR1 GTSNPN, CDR2 SVGIG (reference sequence). The CDR3 covers 14 residues. The DNA of the CDR3 is TGTGCCTGGAGAGGATCCGGGACTAACTACGAGCAGTACTTC. This gives the protein CAWRGSGTNYEQYF.

This chain joins TRBV2 and TRBJ1-1; no clear D. Germline CDR1 is SNHLY and CDR2 is FYNNEI. The V gene lost 4 bases and the J gene lost 4 bases, with 10 bases spanning the gap. This CDR3 has 13 amino acids. The CDR3 DNA is TGTGCCAGCAGTGGTCCTTCACCCACTGAAGCTTTCTTT. Amino acids: CASSGPSPTEAFF.

The V and J genes are TRBV30 and TRBJ1-5; possible D gene TRBD1, 5 bases. Between the trimmed V and J ends, which lost 0 bases and 6 bases, there was a span of 12 bases. CDR3 size: 14 residues. Germline CDR1 GTSNPN, CDR2 SVGIG (reference sequence). This CDR3 is CAWSVLGLSQPQHF. CDR3 sequence (DNA): TGTGCCTGGAGTGTCCTGGGACTCAGTCAGCCCCAGCATTTT. Full variable domain (rest looked up from reference TRBV30 and TRBJ1-5): SQTIHQWPATLVQPVGSPLSLECTVEGTSNPNLYWYRQAAGRGLQLLFYSVGIGQISSEVPQNLSASRPQDRQFILSSKKLLLSDSGFYLCAWSVLGLSQPQHFGDGTRLSIL.

This rearrangement joins TRBV10-3 to TRBJ1-5; D unresolved. V lost 6 bases and J 4 bases, leaving 19 bases between the germline ends. The CDR3 has 16 amino acids. Looked up from germline, CDR1 is ENHRY and CDR2 is SYGVKD. CDR3 loop: CAISDPLGGLNQPQHF. The CDR3 DNA sequence: TGTGCCATCAGCGACCCCCTGGGAGGCCTGAATCAGCCCCAGCATTTT.

The CDR3 coding sequence is TGTGCCAGCAGCTTACAGGGAGCCAAAAACATTCAGTACTTC. Encoded protein: CASSLQGAKNIQYF. The genes are TRBV5-4 and TRBJ2-4; D might be TRBD1 (6 bases). The V gene lost 2 bases and the J gene lost 0 bases, with 6 bases spanning the gap. CDR3 length: 14 residues. CDR1 and CDR2 (germline): SGHNT, YYREEE (reference sequence).

This chain links TRBV7-9 with TRBJ1-3, with D unclear. Germline CDR1 and CDR2: SEHNR and FQNEAQ (reference sequence). The CDR3 extends over 13 amino acids. With 3 bases removed from V and 7 bases from J, the gap between germline ends came to 10 bases. Here the CDR3 DNA reads TGTGCCAGCAGCTTTCCCGCAAGTAACACCATATATTTT. Amino acids: CASSFPASNTIYF. The whole variable domain, filled in from reference TRBV7-9 and TRBJ1-3, reads DTGVSQNPRHKITKRGQNVTFRCDPISEHNRLYWYRQTLGQGPEFLTYFQNEAQLEKSRLLSDRFSAERPKGSFSTLEIQRTEQGDSAMYLCASSFPASNTIYFGEGSWLTVV.

The chain uses TRBV5-4 and TRBJ2-3; TRBD1 matches at 8 bases. This CDR3 has 15 amino acids. After removal of 1 base from V and 1 base from J, the junction contained 2 bases not matched to a gene. The germline gives CDR1 SGHNT, CDR2 YYREEE (reference sequence). CDR3 region: CASSLLDRGTDTQYF. In nucleotides, the CDR3 is TGTGCCAGCAGCTTGCTGGACAGGGGCACAGATACGCAGTATTTT.

J is TRBJ1-5 and V is TRBV2; D possibly corresponds to TRBD1 (5 bases). Germline CDR1 reads SNHLY; CDR2 reads FYNNEI. The CDR3 extends over 14 amino acids. V was cut by 4 bases and J by 8 bases, with 15 bases left in between. DNA for the CDR3: TGTGCCAGCAGTGGGGGACGGGGGAGAGAGCCCCAGCATTTT. This gives the protein CASSGGRGREPQHF.

In this sample, this clone turned up once. The J gene is TRBJ1-4, the V gene TRBV6-6; D not resolved. With 7 bases removed from V and 4 bases from J, the gap between germline ends came to 10 bases. In germline, CDR1 is MNHNY, CDR2 SVGAGI (reference sequence). This CDR3 spans 13 amino acids. The CDR3 sequence is CASNWARNEKLFF. CDR3 sequence (DNA): TGTGCCAGCAACTGGGCCCGTAATGAAAAACTGTTTTTT.

The V gene is TRBV5-1, the J gene TRBJ2-7; a weak D match, TRBD1 (6 bases). The CDR3 is 16 amino acids. Germline-derived CDR1 and CDR2 are SGHRS and YFSETQ. Trimming shortened V by 4 bases and J by 0 bases, and 17 bases separated the two germline ends. This chain's CDR3 is CASSVTGHPYSYEQYF. CDR3 DNA: TGCGCCAGCAGCGTAACGGGACATCCTTACTCCTACGAGCAGTACTTC.

The genes are TRBV19 and TRBJ2-1; possibly TRBD1 for D (5 bases). This CDR3 contains 13 residues. V dropped 7 bases and J dropped 5 bases, with 12 bases sitting between them. CDR1 is LNHDA, CDR2 SQIVND, per germline (reference sequence). The CDR3 DNA follows: TGTGCCAGTACCGAAGACAGTAACAATGAGCAGTTCTTC. Residues: CASTEDSNNEQFF.

The chain combines TRBV27 with TRBJ2-3; the match to TRBD2 covers 9 bases. The CDR3 is 15 residues long. V trimming: 6 bases; J trimming: 4 bases; junction bases outside the gene matches: 8. Germline CDR1 MNHEY, CDR2 SMNVEV (reference sequence). CDR3 sequence reads: CASSLSGTSPDTQYF. CDR3 DNA: TGTGCCAGCAGCCTCTCTGGGACTAGCCCAGATACGCAGTATTTT.

J is TRBJ1-1 and V is TRBV4-1, with D perhaps matching TRBD1 (6 bases). This CDR3 contains 16 residues. V was trimmed by 0 bases and J by 5 bases, leaving 16 bases between them. Per the germline V gene, CDR1 is MGHRA and CDR2 is YSYEKL. The CDR3: CASSQEGVRGGTEAFF. The DNA of the CDR3 is TGCGCCAGCAGCCAAGAAGGAGTCAGGGGAGGTACTGAAGCTTTCTTT.

The chain couples TRBV5-6 to TRBJ1-6, with no clear D. Germline V CDR1 and CDR2: SGHDT, YYEEEE. The CDR3 spans 17 residues. V was clipped by 4 bases and J by 2 bases, with 16 bases between them. The CDR3 loop is CASSLTRRTPYNSPLHF. In DNA form, the CDR3 reads TGTGCCAGCAGCCTAACCCGACGTACTCCCTATAATTCACCCCTCCACTTT.